This T cell receptor (beta chain) was identified during a study of regulatory T cells in long-lasting Graves disease. Study conclusions and caveats: Compared with new cases, persistent Graves' patients showed reduced TCR diversity. A greater number of public clonotypes (about 3,000) was shared by persistent patients than by new patients (around 1,000).

Regarding time point: newly diagnosed GD, antithyroid drugs for less than 3 months. Scientists built the TCR library using RNA that was extracted from PBMCs. A peripheral blood sample, around 8.5 milliliters in volume, was drawn into EDTA tubes. The germline V gene has CDR1 SGHTA and CDR2 FQGNSA. CDR3 size: 14 residues. V was trimmed by 4 bases and J by 1 base, leaving 10 bases between them. CDR3 regions were amplified by Arm-PCR using iRepertoire HTBI primers to build TCR beta libraries. As originally analysed: Taken together, the samples had 50 to 70 TRBV and more than 12 TRBJ segments identified. TCRdb itself ran the multiplex PCR reads through MiXCR, one entry per CDR3 protein. TCRdb, not the original authors, processed these V and J calls. The sample gives hundreds of thousands of distinct CDR3 sequences, less than 20% of which show up once; 15% to 20% is in the top ten. At least ten counts were recorded for this clonotype. Its specificity is unknown.

Separately, the same data were catalogued under a study of T cells in Graves' hyperthyroidism and ophthalmopathy.

This clonotype was sampled from a woman aged 25 to 39 with Graves disease. The chain joins TRBV7-2 to TRBJ2-5; a weak D match, TRBD2 (6 bases). The source material was peripheral blood mononuclear cells (PBMCs), sampled at new diagnosis, from a patient treated with antithyroid drugs. This CDR3 reads CASSYWTTQETQYF. The CDR3 coding sequence is TGTGCCAGCAGCTACTGGACTACCCAAGAGACCCAGTACTTC.